The text below deals with one T cell receptor beta chain. Its antigen remains unknown. The data derive from a study of T-cell memory formation after mild COVID-19. At the level of the study: Largely, TCR clusters stayed within a single donor.

Germline V lookup: CDR1 MGHRA, CDR2 YSYEKL. This CDR3 is 16 amino acids long. After removal of 0 bases from V and 1 base from J, the junction contained 4 bases not matched to a gene. In TCRdb, the 5' RACE reads were re-called with MiXCR into one record per CDR3 protein. The sample contains around 410,000 distinct CDR3 sequences, 20% to 30% of which appear only once. Overall study findings and caveats: Prior to infection, memory already included some responding clones, suggesting cross-reactive memory joined. The study found contracting CD4+ clones mainly in CM and EM and contracting CD8+ clones in EMRA. Clones shrinking from day 15 to 85 showed even CD4/CD8 mixes; later expanders tilted CD4+.

The V call is TRBV4-1, the J call TRBJ2-3; 7 bases align to TRBD1. What was sequenced was PBMCs or a T cell subset sorted from them (not recorded which). This TCR was recovered from an adult woman who had mild COVID-19 (a few samples of this study predate the infection). Cell type and time point are not known. This CDR3 reads CASSQDPGGGTDTQYF. The CDR3 DNA sequence: TGCGCCAGCAGCCAAGATCCAGGGGGAGGCACAGATACGCAGTATTTT.